A selection of T cell receptor beta chains follows, all from one sample in a study of blood T cell repertoires in COVID-19. Libraries were prepared by immunoSEQ multiplex PCR; TCRdb keeps only in-frame clonotypes and omits some of them. The sample gives about 410,000 clones, roughly 88% of which show up once; 1.4% is in the top ten. Sequencing was done on a sample of peripheral blood. These receptors originate from a woman aged 30 to 39 with active or convalescent COVID-19. The CDR3 runs from the conserved cysteine through the conserved F or W. The D gene is left open where the match is weak. Some rows mark clone size as missing; the rest say once, few, many or name a class of expanded clone.

D gene	V gene	J gene	clone size	CDR3 protein	CDR3 DNA
TRBD1	TRBV10-3	TRBJ2-7	once	CAISDQDRALSYEQYF	TGTGCCATCAGTGACCAAGACAGGGCCTTATCCTACGAGCAGTACTTC
NA	TRBV5-6	TRBJ1-1	NA	CASSLTANTEAFF	TGTGCCAGCAGCTTGACAGCTAACACTGAAGCTTTCTTT
NA	TRBV2	TRBJ2-7	NA	CASSEGAGAPYEQYF	TGTGCCAGCAGTGAAGGTGCGGGGGCCCCCTACGAGCAGTACTTC
TRBD1	TRBV28	TRBJ2-1	NA	CASSLTGQGTYNEQFF	TGTGCCAGCAGTTTAACGGGACAGGGTACCTACAATGAGCAGTTCTTC
TRBD1	TRBV10-3	TRBJ2-7	NA	CAISEPGQGAYEQYF	TGTGCCATCAGTGAGCCCGGACAGGGGGCCTACGAGCAGTACTTC
NA	TRBV19	TRBJ2-1	NA	CASSMLWERDNEQFF	TGTGCCAGTAGTATGTTGTGGGAGCGGGACAATGAGCAGTTCTTC
TRBD2	TRBV11-2	TRBJ2-1	few	CASSLGRPGGLGNEQFF	TGTGCCAGCAGCTTAGGTCGCCCGGGAGGATTGGGCAATGAGCAGTTCTTC
TRBD1	TRBV13	TRBJ1-1	NA	CASSTLEGAWDTEAFF	TGTGCCAGCAGCACCCTCGAGGGGGCGTGGGACACTGAAGCTTTCTTT
NA	TRBV6-5	TRBJ2-7	NA	CASTDIWTDRYEQYF	TGTGCCAGCACCGATATCTGGACTGATCGGTACGAGCAGTACTTC
NA	TRBV3-1/TRBV3-2	TRBJ1-3	NA	CASSQVLGVGNTIYF	TGTGCCAGCAGCCAAGTATTAGGGGTTGGAAACACCATATATTTT
TRBD2	TRBV11-2	TRBJ2-3	NA	CASSLVPKGTRGVTDTQYF	TGTGCCAGCAGCTTGGTACCCAAAGGGACTAGGGGCGTCACAGATACGCAGTATTTT
NA	TRBV12-3/TRBV12-4	TRBJ1-4	NA	CATLGGAEEKLFF	TGTGCCACCCTCGGGGGGGCGGAAGAAAAACTGTTTTTT
NA	TRBV3-1/TRBV3-2	TRBJ2-1	many	CASSQVATTLFF	TGTGCCAGCAGCCAAGTAGCGACTACCCTGTTCTTC
NA	TRBV6-5	TRBJ1-5	NA	CASGAQPQHF	TGTGCCAGCGGGGCTCAGCCCCAGCATTTT
NA	TRBV20-1	TRBJ2-2	NA	CSASSLGGTGELFF	TGCAGTGCTAGTTCCCTGGGGGGCACCGGGGAGCTGTTTTTT
NA	TRBV19	TRBJ1-1	once	CASGDSLNTEAFF	TGTGCCTCTGGAGACAGCCTGAACACTGAAGCTTTCTTT